The clone carrying this T cell receptor (beta chain) was seen a handful of times. No antigen is known for it. This record comes from a study of shared clonotypes between healthy human individuals. Study as a whole: Three CD4 naive, three CD4 memory, two CD8 naive and one CD8 memory plate were used per donor. General study findings and limits: The genetic and exposure-history diversity represented was limited by few donors. The study generally estimated greater richness for naive than memory subsets.

The ends lost 6 bases at V and 5 bases at J; junction bases unmatched: 7. The CDR3 loop spans 14 amino acids. Germline V gene sequence: CDR1 MNHEY, CDR2 SMNVEV (reference sequence). Here immunoSEQ multiplex PCR was the method, and the copy in TCRdb shows in-frame clones only, minus some. The table includes roughly 2,300,000 clones, around 92% detected once. The TCR was taken from a man younger than 30 in good health. Some clones in this sample may be carry-over from other donors' samples. The V gene is TRBV27, the J gene TRBJ2-5, with TRBD1 identical over 9 bases. The sequencing input was naive CD4+ T cells from PBMCs. Subset described: CD45RA+ positively selected. In DNA form, the CDR3 reads TGTGCCAGCAGGACCGGGACAGGGTCGGAGACCCAGTACTTC. Protein product: CASRTGTGSETQYF.